In its sample, the clone carrying this T cell receptor beta chain was seen many times. The sample belongs to a study of spatial heterogeneity in lung cancer. Germline values: CDR1 KGHSH, CDR2 LQKENI. The CDR3 contains 16 residues. V dropped 3 bases and J dropped 3; count of bases not matched to a gene: 7. Time point noted: blood at routine non-recurrence follow-up after resection. No cells were sorted before sequencing. The whole RNA sequenced was extracted from tumor, nontumor lung or frozen PBMC. Using its own MiXCR run on the 5' RACE reads, TCRdb lists one record per CDR3 protein. The table records 25,000 or so distinct CDR3 sequences, 5% to 6.5% of them present only once.

This sample comprised PBMCs, obtained at follow-up. The V gene is TRBV18, the J gene TRBJ2-3; TRBD1 aligns across 9 bases. This receptor was obtained from a male donor with early-stage non-small cell lung cancer. The CDR3 spells CASSPRQGGRTDTQYF. The CDR3 region has the DNA TGTGCCAGCTCACCGCGACAGGGGGGAAGGACAGATACGCAGTATTTT. Using reference TRBV18 and TRBJ2-3 for the parts outside the CDR3, the full variable domain is NAGVMQNPRHLVRRRGQEARLRCSPMKGHSHVYWYRQLPEEGLKFMVYLQKENIIDESGMPKERFSAEFPKEGPSILRIQQVVRGDSAAYFCASSPRQGGRTDTQYFGPGTRLTVL.